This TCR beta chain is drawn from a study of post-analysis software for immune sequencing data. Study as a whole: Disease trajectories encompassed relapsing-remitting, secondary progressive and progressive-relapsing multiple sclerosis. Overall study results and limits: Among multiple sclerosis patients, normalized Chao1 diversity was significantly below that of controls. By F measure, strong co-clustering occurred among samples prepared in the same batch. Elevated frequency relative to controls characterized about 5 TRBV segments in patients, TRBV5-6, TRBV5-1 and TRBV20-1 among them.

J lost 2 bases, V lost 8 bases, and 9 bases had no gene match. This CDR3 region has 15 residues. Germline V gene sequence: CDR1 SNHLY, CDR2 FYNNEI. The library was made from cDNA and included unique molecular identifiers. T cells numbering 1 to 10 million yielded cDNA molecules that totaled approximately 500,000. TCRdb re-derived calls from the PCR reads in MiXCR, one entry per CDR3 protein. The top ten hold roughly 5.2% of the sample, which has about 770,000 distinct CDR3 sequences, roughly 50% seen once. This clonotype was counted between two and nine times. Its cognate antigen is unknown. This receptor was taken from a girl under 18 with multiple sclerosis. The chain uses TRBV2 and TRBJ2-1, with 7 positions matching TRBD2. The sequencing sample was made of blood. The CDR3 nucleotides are TGTGCCAGCGGGGAGGCCAGCGGGGCCTACAATGAGCAGTTCTTC. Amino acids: CASGEASGAYNEQFF.